A single sample gave rise to the 21 T cell receptor beta chains below, sequenced in a study of blood T cell repertoires in COVID-19. Assay used: immunoSEQ multiplex PCR; TCRdb lists only in-frame clones, some missing. This table has around 200,000 clones, roughly 80% appearing once. Sequencing used peripheral blood. The receptors here all came from a human donor in a cohort sampled during active COVID-19.

Here the CDR3 reads CASGLEGLKAFF. The DNA for the CDR3 is TGTGCTAGTGGTTTGGAGGGGTTAAAAGCTTTCTTT. The V call is TRBV12-5, the J call TRBJ1-1, with D possibly being TRBD1 (5 bases). The CDR3 spans 12 residues. Germline V lookup: CDR1 LGHNT, CDR2 FRNRAP. V was pared by 1 base and J by 9 bases, with 9 bases between.

The CDR3 sequence is CASSQDPIGGGASEQYF. The CDR3 DNA is TGCGCCAGCAGCCAAGATCCGATTGGCGGGGGGGCCTCCGAGCAGTACTTC. The chain recombines TRBV4-1 with TRBJ2-7; 9 positions agree with TRBD2. CDR1 is MGHRA, CDR2 YSYEKL, per germline. The V segment lost 0 bases and the J segment 6 bases; nucleotides outside the gene matches: 12. The CDR3 has 17 amino acids.

This clone has only one observation. The chain combines TRBV5-1 with TRBJ2-2; no definite D call. CDR3 length: 16 residues. V dropped 0 bases and J dropped 2 bases, with 11 bases sitting between them. Germline loops: CDR1 SGHRS, CDR2 YFSETQ. CDR3 in DNA: TGCGCCAGCAGCTTGGACGGTGCGGTTAACACCGGGGAGCTGTTTTTT. Amino acid sequence: CASSLDGAVNTGELFF. The variable domain in full, completed from reference TRBV5-1 and TRBJ2-2, reads KAGVTQTPRYLIKTRGQQVTLSCSPISGHRSVSWYQQTPGQGLQFLFEYFSETQRNKGNFPGRFSGRQFSNSRSEMNVSTLELGDSALYLCASSLDGAVNTGELFFGEGSRLTVL.

The V call is TRBV6-2 or TRBV6-3, the J call TRBJ1-5; D might be TRBD1 (6 bases). Trimming left V 2 bases short and J 5 bases short, with 16 bases between. The CDR3 contains 16 residues. Germline loops: CDR1 MNHEY, CDR2 SVGEGT. Here the CDR3 DNA reads TGTGCCAGCAGTTACGGCGAGGACAGCCGGGATCAGCCCCAGCATTTT. This codes for CASSYGEDSRDQPQHF.

The rearrangement uses TRBV3-1 (or the pseudogene TRBV3-2) and TRBJ2-1, with TRBD2 matching 8 bases. The CDR3 has 16 amino acids. V gave up 4 bases and J gave up 0 bases; unmatched junction bases: 5. CDR1 and CDR2 from the germline V gene are LGHDT and YNNKEL (reference sequence). The CDR3 DNA sequence: TGTGCCAGCAGCCCAGCGGGGGCTAGCTCCTACAATGAGCAGTTCTTC. It encodes CASSPAGASSYNEQFF.

The V gene is TRBV4-2, the J gene TRBJ2-5; a possible D gene is TRBD2 (5 bases). The V gene's germline CDR1 is LGHNA and CDR2 YNFKEQ. Trimming removed 0 bases from V and 2 bases from J, with 13 bases in between. The length of the CDR3 is 16 residues. CDR3 DNA sequence: TGTGCCAGCAGCCAAGAACTCGGAGCGGTACAAGAGACCCAGTACTTC. Residues: CASSQELGAVQETQYF.

The chain is built from TRBV3-1 (or the pseudogene TRBV3-2) and TRBJ1-4, with D perhaps TRBD1 (5 bases). Germline V CDR1 and CDR2: LGHDT, YNNKEL (reference sequence). The ends were cut back, 0 bases at V and 8 bases at J, with 10 bases in the middle. The CDR3 is made up of 14 amino acids. CDR3 sequence reads: CASSQDRESEKLFF. In nucleotides, the CDR3 is TGTGCCAGCAGCCAAGACAGGGAATCCGAAAAACTGTTTTTT.

The chain couples TRBV11-2 to TRBJ1-4; D gene unclear. CDR1 is SGHAT and CDR2 is FQNNGV in the germline V gene. The CDR3 spans 15 residues. Trimming pared 5 bases from V and 5 bases from J, leaving 15 bases between. The CDR3, as DNA: TGTGCCAGCAGCGAACCGGGAGGCTCGAATGAAAAACTGTTTTTT. This encodes CASSEPGGSNEKLFF.

This clone was recorded only once. The V gene is TRBV5-1, the J gene TRBJ1-2; D ambiguous. Trimming pared 0 bases from V and 2 bases from J, leaving 2 bases between. There are 12 residues in the CDR3. In germline, CDR1 is SGHRS, CDR2 YFSETQ. In nucleotides, the CDR3 is TGCGCCAGCAGCTTGGCAAACTATGGCTACACCTTC. Translated: CASSLANYGYTF.

The rearrangement links TRBV7-6 to TRBJ2-7, with 12 bases that match TRBD1. V was clipped by 0 bases and J by 5 bases; unmatched bases: 5. CDR1 is SGHVS, CDR2 FNYEAQ, per germline. CDR3 length: 16 residues. CDR3 residues: CASSLAAGQGADEQYF. The DNA for the CDR3 is TGTGCCAGCAGCTTAGCCGCGGGACAGGGGGCCGACGAGCAGTACTTC.

This chain connects TRBV5-1 to TRBJ1-3, with D possibly being TRBD1 (5 bases). Looked up from germline, CDR1 is SGHRS and CDR2 is YFSETQ. This CDR3 spans 18 amino acids. Trimming removed 1 base from V and 0 bases from J, with 17 bases in between. CDR3 nucleotides: TGCGCCAGCAGCTTGTTGGCTTCGGGGGAACTCTCTGGAAACACCATATATTTT. Amino acids: CASSLLASGELSGNTIYF.

The chain uses TRBV19 and TRBJ1-2, with D perhaps matching TRBD1 (5 bases). This CDR3 has 14 residues. Germline assignment: CDR1 LNHDA and CDR2 SQIVND (reference sequence). The V end was cut by 10 bases, the J end by 4 bases, with 19 bases between. CDR3 coding DNA: TGTGCCATTAAACCCGACAGTAAACCCTATGGCTACACCTTC. It encodes CAIKPDSKPYGYTF. The variable domain in full, completed from reference TRBV19 and TRBJ1-2, reads DGGITQSPKYLFRKEGQNVTLSCEQNLNHDAMYWYRQDPGQGLRLIYYSQIVNDFQKGDIAEGYSVSREKKESFPLTVTSAQKNPTAFYLCAIKPDSKPYGYTFGSGTRLTVV.

The table lists this clone with a count of one. The chain employs TRBV5-1 and TRBJ2-1; TRBD1 agrees at 7 bases. The trim removed 4 bases at V and 7 bases at J, leaving 5 bases unmatched. CDR1 and CDR2 (germline): SGHRS, YFSETQ. This CDR3 has 13 residues. CDR3 in amino acids: CASSRGTVNEQFF. DNA of the CDR3: TGCGCCAGCAGCCGAGGGACAGTTAATGAGCAGTTCTTC.

The chain employs TRBV11-2 and TRBJ2-1, with 7 bases identical to TRBD2. Trimming at V came to 0 bases and at J to 3 bases, leaving 11 bases not matched to a gene. Germline CDR1 SGHAT, CDR2 FQNNGV. This CDR3 comprises 18 residues. CDR3 sequence (DNA): TGTGCCAGCAGCTTAGACCTCTACTGGGCGGGGGTCTACAATGAGCAGTTCTTC. Its translation: CASSLDLYWAGVYNEQFF.

The CDR3 is CASSAPGQPRRGYTF. The CDR3 DNA reads as TGTGCCAGCAGCGCACCGGGACAGCCCCGCCGTGGCTACACCTTC. The genes are TRBV4-2 and TRBJ1-2, with 7 positions matching TRBD1. CDR3 size: 15 residues. The V gene's germline CDR1 is LGHNA and CDR2 YNFKEQ. The V segment lost 5 bases and the J segment 7 bases; nucleotides outside the gene matches: 13.

This sequence joins TRBV5-1 and TRBJ2-7; 8 nucleotides line up with TRBD1. This CDR3 has 17 residues. The trim removed 0 bases at V and 0 bases at J, leaving 8 bases unmatched. Germline assignment: CDR1 SGHRS and CDR2 YFSETQ. The CDR3 DNA follows: TGCGCCAGCAGCTTGGTGGGGACAGGCCGATCCTCCTACGAGCAGTACTTC. It specifies CASSLVGTGRSSYEQYF.

The chain employs TRBV6-6 and TRBJ1-4, with a weak D call TRBD1 (5 bases). Germline CDR1 MNHNY, CDR2 SVGAGI (reference sequence). Between the trimmed V and J ends, which lost 6 bases and 5 bases, there was a span of 19 bases. This CDR3 spans 16 amino acids. CDR3 DNA sequence: TGTGCCAGCAGCCCAAGAGTCAGGGAAGCCAATGAAAAACTGTTTTTT. Its translation: CASSPRVREANEKLFF.

The CDR3 protein is CASSSRPTGGNGYTF. The CDR3 bases are TGTGCCAGCAGTTCCCGCCCGACAGGGGGCAATGGCTACACCTTC. The chain couples TRBV27 to TRBJ1-2, with 10 bases identical to TRBD1. There are 15 residues in the CDR3. Germline loops: CDR1 MNHEY, CDR2 SMNVEV (reference sequence). The junction had 8 bases not matched to a gene; V was cut back by 4 bases and J by 6 bases.

This chain uses TRBV4-1 with TRBJ2-2, with D perhaps TRBD2 (5 bases). The CDR3 contains 14 residues. V shed 1 base and J shed 8 bases, with 11 bases lying between them. Germline CDR1 reads MGHRA; CDR2 reads YSYEKL. The chain's CDR3 is CASSQVGGSGELFF. CDR3 in DNA: TGCGCCAGCAGCCAAGTTGGAGGATCTGGGGAGCTGTTTTTT.

CDR3 nucleotide sequence: TGCGCCAGCAGGGACAGGGCTGGCTACACCTTC. It codes for CASRDRAGYTF. The chain has TRBV4-1 and TRBJ1-2; 8 nucleotides match TRBD1. The CDR3 loop spans 11 amino acids. Looked up from germline, CDR1 is MGHRA and CDR2 is YSYEKL. V lost 6 bases, J lost 7 bases, and 1 base stayed unmatched.

The rearrangement uses TRBV7-9 and TRBJ2-4; 8 bases agree with TRBD1. Germline V gives CDR1 SEHNR, CDR2 FQNEAQ (reference sequence). V trimming: 5 bases; J trimming: 9 bases; junction bases outside the gene matches: 9. The CDR3 runs to 14 residues. The CDR3 DNA reads TGTGCCAGCAGCGATCAGAAAGGACAGGGCATTCAGTACTTC. This sequence encodes CASSDQKGQGIQYF.